The present TCR beta chain was sequenced within a study of T cell responses to AZD1222 COVID-19 vaccine. Study results and caveats: Unmutated regions of variants are reportedly targeted by nearly half of spike-specific TCRs. The donors showed a predominance of white British ancestry and of females, with possible underestimation of clonal diversity.

V lost 5 bases to trimming and J lost 2 bases, with 5 bases between them. Germline V gene data show CDR1 as SGHNT and CDR2 as YENEEA. This CDR3 is built from 12 residues. About this clone: Its antigen is unidentified.

The table came from immunoSEQ multiplex PCR; TCRdb's copy has only in-frame clones and leaves some out. The sample contains 95,000 to 150,000 clones, approximately 91% of which appear only once. This chain links TRBV11-3 with TRBJ2-3; D remains ambiguous. The clonotype comes from an adult in good health. Specimen: peripheral blood, collected on day 0 of AZD1222 vaccination. This chain's CDR3 is CASSPDTDTQYF. The CDR3 nucleotides read TGTGCCAGCAGCCCAGACACAGATACGCAGTATTTT. Full variable domain (missing parts from reference TRBV11-3 and TRBJ2-3): EAGVVQSPRYKIIEKKQPVAFWCNPISGHNTLYWYLQNLGQGPELLIRYENEEAVDDSQLPKDRFSAERLKGVDSTLKIQPAELGDSAVYLCASSPDTDTQYFGPGTRLTVL.